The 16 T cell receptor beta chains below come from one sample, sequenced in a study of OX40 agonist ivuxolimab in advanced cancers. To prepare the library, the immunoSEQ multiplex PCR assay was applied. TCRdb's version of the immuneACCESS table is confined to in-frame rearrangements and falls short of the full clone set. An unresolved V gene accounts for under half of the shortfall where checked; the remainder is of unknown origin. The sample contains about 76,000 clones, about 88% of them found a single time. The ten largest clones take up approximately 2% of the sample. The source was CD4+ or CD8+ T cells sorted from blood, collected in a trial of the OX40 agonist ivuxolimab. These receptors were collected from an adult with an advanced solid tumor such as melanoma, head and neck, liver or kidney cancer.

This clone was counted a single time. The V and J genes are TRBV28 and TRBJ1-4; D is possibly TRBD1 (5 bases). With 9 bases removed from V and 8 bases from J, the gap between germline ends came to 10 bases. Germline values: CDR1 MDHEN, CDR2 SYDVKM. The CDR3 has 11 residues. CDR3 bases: TGTGCCAGACGAGGGGACGAAAAACTGTTTTTT. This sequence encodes CARRGDEKLFF.

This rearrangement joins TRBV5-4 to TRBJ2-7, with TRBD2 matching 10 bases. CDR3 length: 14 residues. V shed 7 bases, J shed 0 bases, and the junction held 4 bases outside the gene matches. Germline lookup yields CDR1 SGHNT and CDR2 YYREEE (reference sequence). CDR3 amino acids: CASGERGGSYEQYF. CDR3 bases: TGTGCCAGCGGAGAGCGGGGGGGCTCCTACGAGCAGTACTTC.

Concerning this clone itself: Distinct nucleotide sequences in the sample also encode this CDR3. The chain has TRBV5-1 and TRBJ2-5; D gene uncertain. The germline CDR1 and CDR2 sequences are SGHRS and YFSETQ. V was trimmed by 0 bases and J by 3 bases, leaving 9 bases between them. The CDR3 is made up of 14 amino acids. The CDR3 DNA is TGCGCCAGCAGCTTGGTGGCAGGAGAAGAGACCCAGTACTTC. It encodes CASSLVAGEETQYF.

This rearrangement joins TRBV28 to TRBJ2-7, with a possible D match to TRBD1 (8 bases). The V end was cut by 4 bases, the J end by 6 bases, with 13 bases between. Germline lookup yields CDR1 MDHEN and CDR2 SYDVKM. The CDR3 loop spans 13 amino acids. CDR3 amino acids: CASSWNRGGEQYF. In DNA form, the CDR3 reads TGTGCCAGCAGTTGGAACAGGGGGGGCGAGCAGTACTTC.

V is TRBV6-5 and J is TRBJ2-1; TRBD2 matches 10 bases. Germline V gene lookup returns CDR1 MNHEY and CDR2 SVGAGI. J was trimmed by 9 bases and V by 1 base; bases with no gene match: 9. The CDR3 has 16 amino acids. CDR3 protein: CASSYLIAGGLGEQFF. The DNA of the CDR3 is TGTGCCAGCAGTTACTTAATAGCGGGGGGTTTGGGTGAGCAGTTCTTC.

The CDR3 is CASSTRQGMGELFF. The CDR3 DNA follows: TGTGCCAGCAGTACCCGACAGGGAATGGGGGAGCTGTTTTTT. The genes are TRBV6-1 and TRBJ2-2; TRBD1 matches at 7 bases. In germline, CDR1 is MNHNS, CDR2 SASEGT. V lost 5 bases, J lost 8 bases, and 8 bases stayed unmatched. This CDR3 region has 14 residues.

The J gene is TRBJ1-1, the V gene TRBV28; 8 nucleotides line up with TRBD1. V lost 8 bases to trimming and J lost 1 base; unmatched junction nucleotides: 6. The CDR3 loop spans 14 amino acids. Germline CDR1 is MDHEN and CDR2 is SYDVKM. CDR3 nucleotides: TGTGCCAGCCGAACGACAGGGGCGAACACTGAAGCTTTCTTT. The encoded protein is CASRTTGANTEAFF.

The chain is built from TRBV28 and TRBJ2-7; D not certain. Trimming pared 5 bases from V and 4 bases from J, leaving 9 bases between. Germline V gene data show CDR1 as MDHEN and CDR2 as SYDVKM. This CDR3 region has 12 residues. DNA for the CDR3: TGTGCCAGCAGTCTGACAAGGTACGAGCAGTACTTC. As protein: CASSLTRYEQYF.

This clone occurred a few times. CDR3 sequence (DNA): TGTGCCAGCAGCCAAGAGCCGACAGGGGCGGGGCAGTACTTC. Amino acid sequence: CASSQEPTGAGQYF. V and J are TRBV4-2 and TRBJ2-7; 8 positions agree with TRBD1. CDR3 size: 14 residues. J lost 9 bases, V lost 0 bases, and 7 bases had no gene match. CDR1 is LGHNA, CDR2 YNFKEQ, per germline.

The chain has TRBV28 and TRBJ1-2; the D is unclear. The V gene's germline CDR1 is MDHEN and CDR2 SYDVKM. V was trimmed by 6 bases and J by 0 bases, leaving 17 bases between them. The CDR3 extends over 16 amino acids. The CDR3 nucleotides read TGTGCCAGCAGGTCGCTAGGAGGACTAGCTAACTATGGCTACACCTTC. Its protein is CASRSLGGLANYGYTF.

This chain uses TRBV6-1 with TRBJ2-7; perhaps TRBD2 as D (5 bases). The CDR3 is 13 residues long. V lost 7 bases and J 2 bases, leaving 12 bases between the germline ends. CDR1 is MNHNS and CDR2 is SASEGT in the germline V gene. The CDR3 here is CASTEGTPYEQYF. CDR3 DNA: TGTGCCAGCACCGAGGGTACCCCCTACGAGCAGTACTTC.

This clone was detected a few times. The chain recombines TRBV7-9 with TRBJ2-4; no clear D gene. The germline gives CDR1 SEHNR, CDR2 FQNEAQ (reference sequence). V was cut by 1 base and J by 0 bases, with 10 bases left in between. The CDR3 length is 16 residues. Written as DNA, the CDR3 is TGTGCCAGCAGCTTAGACGTCCTTATAGCCAAAAACATTCAGTACTTC. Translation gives CASSLDVLIAKNIQYF.

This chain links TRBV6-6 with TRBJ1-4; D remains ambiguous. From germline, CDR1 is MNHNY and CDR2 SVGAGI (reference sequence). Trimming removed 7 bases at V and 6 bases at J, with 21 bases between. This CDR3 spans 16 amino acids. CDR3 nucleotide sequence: TGTGCCAGCAAAACAAATAGGGCGTCAGATCATGAAAAACTGTTTTTT. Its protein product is CASKTNRASDHEKLFF.

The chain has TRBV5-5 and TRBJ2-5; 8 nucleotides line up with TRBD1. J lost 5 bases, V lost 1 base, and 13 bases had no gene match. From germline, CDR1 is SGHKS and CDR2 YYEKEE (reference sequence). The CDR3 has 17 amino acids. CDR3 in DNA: TGTGCCAGCAGCTTGCCCCTCGGACAGGGTGGGATGGAGACCCAGTACTTC. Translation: CASSLPLGQGGMETQYF.

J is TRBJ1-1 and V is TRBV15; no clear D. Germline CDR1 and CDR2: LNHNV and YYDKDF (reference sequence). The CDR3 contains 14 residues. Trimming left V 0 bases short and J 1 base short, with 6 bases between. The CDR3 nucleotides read TGTGCCACCAGCAGAGATCGACAGAACACTGAAGCTTTCTTT. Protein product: CATSRDRQNTEAFF.

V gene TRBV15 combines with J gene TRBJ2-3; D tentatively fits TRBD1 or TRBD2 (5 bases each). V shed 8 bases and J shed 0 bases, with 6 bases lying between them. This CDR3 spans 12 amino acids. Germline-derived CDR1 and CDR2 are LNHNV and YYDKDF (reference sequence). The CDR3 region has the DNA TGTGCCACCGGGGACAGCACAGATACGCAGTATTTT. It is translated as CATGDSTDTQYF.